Included here is one TCR beta chain sequence, with context. The sample originates from a study of technical replicates of blood from a few donors. The germline V gene encodes CDR1 SEHNR and CDR2 FQNEAQ (reference sequence). The CDR3 consists of 15 residues. V lost 5 bases to trimming and J lost 5 bases; unmatched junction nucleotides: 10. The data were produced by immunoSEQ multiplex PCR, yet TCRdb's version contains in-frame clones alone and is incomplete. Among approximately 69,000 clones listed, 88% were seen once. The TCR originated in a human donor in good health. Some clones in this sample may be carry-over from other donors' samples. This chain joins TRBV7-9 and TRBJ1-1, with 8 bases that match TRBD1. The material sequenced was PBMCs. The CDR3 bases are TGTGCCAGCAGCCCCGTTGGACAGGGCTCTACTGAAGCTTTCTTT. Translation: CASSPVGQGSTEAFF. Supplemented by reference TRBV7-9 and TRBJ1-1, the full variable domain reads DTGVSQNPRHKITKRGQNVTFRCDPISEHNRLYWYRQTLGQGPEFLTYFQNEAQLEKSRLLSDRFSAERPKGSFSTLEIQRTEQGDSAMYLCASSPVGQGSTEAFFGQGTRLTVV.